These T cell receptor beta chains were read from a single sample in a study of stem cell transplantation in POMP-related autoinflammatory disease. Produced via immunoSEQ multiplex PCR; TCRdb's table is partial and in-frame only. In the table there are 20,000 to 30,000 clones, around 86% of which are singletons. Source: CD4+ T cells from PBMCs, taken before stem cell transplantation. Receptors originate from a human donor with POMP-related autoinflammation and immune dysregulation (PRAID). CDR3s include the opening cysteine and the closing phenylalanine or tryptophan. A D gene is named only where the DNA matches it firmly. Rows give clone size only sometimes, using once, few, many, or a class for an expanded clone.

TRBV6-5	.	.	TRBJ1-2	CASSKYRVGYGYTF	TGTGCCAGCAGTAAATACAGGGTGGGCTATGGCTACACCTTC
TRBV21-1	.	.	TRBJ1-4	CARLQGEANEKLFF	TGTGCCAGGTTACAGGGAGAGGCTAATGAAAAACTGTTTTTT
TRBV4-1	.	.	TRBJ2-5	CASSQDPRPNQETQYF	TGCGCCAGCAGCCAAGACCCCCGACCGAATCAAGAGACCCAGTACTTC
TRBV7-2	.	few	TRBJ2-1	CASSRMGDAQFF	TGTGCCAGCAGCCGGATGGGGGACGCGCAGTTCTTC
TRBV2	.	.	TRBJ2-1	CASRKLGGEQFF	TGTGCCAGCCGCAAGCTAGGGGGTGAGCAGTTCTTC
TRBV6-5	.	.	TRBJ1-3	CASSSHSYSGNTIYF	TGTGCCAGCAGTTCCCACAGCTACTCTGGAAACACCATATATTTT
TRBV6-5	.	.	TRBJ1-2	CASRTTANYGYTF	TGTGCCAGCAGGACGACAGCTAACTATGGCTACACCTTC
TRBV21-1	.	.	TRBJ2-4	CASSKAAAGQNIQYF	TGTGCCAGCAGCAAAGCGGCCGCAGGGCAAAACATTCAGTACTTC
TRBV2	TRBD1	.	TRBJ1-2	CASSEVLLRDRAYGYTF	TGTGCCAGCAGTGAGGTCCTTCTACGGGACAGGGCTTATGGCTACACCTTC
TRBV6-5	.	.	TRBJ2-7	CASSYSPKFSEQYF	TGTGCCAGCAGTTACTCACCCAAGTTCTCCGAGCAGTACTTC
TRBV29-1	TRBD1	.	TRBJ2-5	CSAWTGKETQYF	TGCAGCGCGTGGACAGGGAAAGAGACCCAGTACTTC
TRBV5-1	TRBD1	.	TRBJ1-5	CASSLGGQNNQPQHF	TGCGCCAGCAGCTTGGGGGGACAGAATAATCAGCCCCAGCATTTT
TRBV1	.	.	TRBJ2-7	CTSSQEPSGRAIYEQYF	TGCACCAGCAGCCAAGAGCCTAGCGGGAGGGCCATCTACGAGCAGTACTTC
TRBV27	.	.	TRBJ1-2	CASRGRANYGYTF	TGTGCCAGCAGGGGACGAGCTAACTATGGCTACACCTTC
TRBV15	TRBD2	.	TRBJ2-7	CATSSGGTPSSYEQYF	TGTGCCACCAGCTCCGGGGGGACTCCTAGCTCCTACGAGCAGTACTTC
TRBV5-8	.	.	TRBJ1-4	CASSLVGAGEKLFF	TGTGCCAGCAGCTTGGTGGGGGCCGGTGAAAAACTGTTTTTT
TRBV2	.	medium-sized	TRBJ1-4	CASSSPGRGEKLFF	TGTGCCAGCAGTTCCCCAGGGAGGGGTGAAAAACTGTTTTTT
TRBV27	.	.	TRBJ2-1	CASVIANEQFF	TGTGCCAGCGTTATAGCCAATGAGCAGTTCTTC
TRBV11-2	TRBD1	.	TRBJ2-2	CASSLSQQGAVGELFF	TGTGCCAGCAGCCTATCCCAACAGGGGGCGGTCGGGGAGCTGTTTTTT
TRBV10-1	TRBD1	few	TRBJ2-7	CASSEAGQVYEQYF	TGCGCCAGCAGTGAGGCGGGACAGGTTTACGAGCAGTACTTC
TRBV5-1	TRBD1	.	TRBJ1-2	CASSSGSQGGGYTF	TGCGCCAGCAGCTCGGGTTCACAGGGGGGAGGCTACACCTTC
TRBV28	.	.	TRBJ1-2	CASSLGRQDYGYTF	TGTGCCAGCAGTTTAGGGAGACAGGACTATGGCTACACCTTC
TRBV29-1	TRBD1	.	TRBJ1-2	CSVVLTGQGLYGYTF	TGCAGCGTCGTACTTACGGGACAGGGACTCTATGGCTACACCTTC
TRBV19	TRBD1	.	TRBJ1-5	CASSIVETGRQPQHF	TGTGCCAGTAGTATCGTGGAGACAGGGAGACAGCCCCAGCATTTT
TRBV1	.	.	TRBJ2-4	CTSSQEGGVGAPVDIQYF	TGCACCAGCAGCCAAGAGGGGGGGGTTGGTGCCCCCGTCGACATTCAGTACTTC
TRBV9	TRBD1	.	TRBJ2-4	CASSEGTGTGGHLAKNIQYF	TGTGCCAGCAGCGAGGGAACCGGGACAGGGGGCCACCTAGCCAAAAACATTCAGTACTTC
TRBV30	.	.	TRBJ2-5	CAWSSGETQYF	TGTGCCTGGAGTTCCGGGGAGACCCAGTACTTC
TRBV9	.	.	TRBJ2-2	CASSKADPTGELFF	TGTGCCAGCAGCAAGGCCGATCCCACCGGGGAGCTGTTTTTT
TRBV7-8	.	.	TRBJ2-3	CASSSLLEGSTDTQYF	TGTGCCAGCAGCTCCCTATTAGAAGGAAGCACAGATACGCAGTATTTT
TRBV6-6	.	few	TRBJ1-3	CASSWIHGDTIYF	TGTGCCAGCAGTTGGATCCATGGGGACACCATATATTTT
TRBV9	.	few	TRBJ1-6	CASSVAPGATSPLHF	TGTGCCAGCAGCGTAGCTCCGGGGGCCACTTCACCCCTCCACTTT
TRBV12-5	.	.	TRBJ2-1	CASGFEGPQLSNEQFF	TGTGCTAGTGGTTTTGAGGGCCCCCAACTAAGCAATGAGCAGTTCTTC
TRBV6-1	.	once	TRBJ2-5	CASSAVGRETQYF	TGTGCCAGCAGTGCGGTGGGGAGAGAGACCCAGTACTTC
TRBV7-9	.	.	TRBJ2-3	CASSLTDTQYF	TGTGCCAGCAGCCTTACAGATACGCAGTATTTT
TRBV2	TRBD2	.	TRBJ2-3	CASSGGTSGNTQYF	TGTGCCAGCAGTGGGGGGACTAGCGGCAATACGCAGTATTTT
TRBV9	TRBD1	.	TRBJ1-1	CASSVVRGPDTEAFF	TGTGCCAGCAGCGTAGTCAGGGGGCCAGACACTGAAGCTTTCTTT
TRBV5-6	.	once	TRBJ1-4	CASSSGATNEKLFF	TGTGCCAGCAGCTCAGGGGCAACTAATGAAAAACTGTTTTTT
TRBV6-5	.	.	TRBJ2-3	CAARRGDTDTQYF	TGTGCCGCGAGGCGTGGGGACACAGATACGCAGTATTTT
TRBV18	.	.	TRBJ2-3	CASSPLPSTDTQYF	TGTGCCAGCTCACCGCTTCCAAGCACAGATACGCAGTATTTT
TRBV14	TRBD1	.	TRBJ2-1	CASSPGTDNEQFF	TGTGCCAGCAGCCCAGGGACAGACAATGAGCAGTTCTTC
TRBV9	.	.	TRBJ2-1	CASSVVEGNEQFF	TGTGCCAGCAGCGTAGTCGAGGGCAATGAGCAGTTCTTC
TRBV5-1	.	.	TRBJ1-3	CASSPRASSGNTIYF	TGCGCCAGCAGCCCACGGGCGAGCTCTGGAAACACCATATATTTT